This T cell receptor (beta chain) was identified in a study of Graves' ophthalmopathy and Graves' hyperthyroidism. Study in general: There was a collection of peripheral blood at initial diagnosis, before any treatment. Study-wide findings and caveats: Classification of ophthalmopathy versus stable hyperthyroidism by a 13-signature model yielded 85% to 90% sensitivity and approximately 80% specificity. The majority of expanded thyroid clonotypes above 0.001 frequency also occurred in blood. Ophthalmopathy progression predictions by the model showed around 72% specificity and 70.59% sensitivity.

This clonotype was seen at least ten times. What it recognizes is unknown. Using RNA transcripts, the TCR beta CDR3 regions were amplified. RT-PCR was first run with HTBI primers, then multiplex PCR in a second round. Via MiXCR, TCRdb re-called the multiplex PCR reads, giving one row per CDR3 protein. This table has 220,000 or so distinct CDR3 sequences, approximately 21% appearing once. V shed 0 bases and J 8 bases; nucleotides not matched to a gene: 16. The CDR3 runs to 18 residues. Per the germline V gene, CDR1 is DFQATT and CDR2 is SNEGSKA (reference sequence). The chain employs TRBV20-1 and TRBJ1-6, with 7 bases fitting TRBD1. The source of this sequence is a woman in her 50s with Graves' ophthalmopathy. Material: peripheral blood. The CDR3: CSARDPARDSYPDSPLHF. The CDR3 DNA sequence: TGCAGTGCTAGAGACCCCGCCCGGGACAGCTATCCGGATTCACCCCTCCACTTT.